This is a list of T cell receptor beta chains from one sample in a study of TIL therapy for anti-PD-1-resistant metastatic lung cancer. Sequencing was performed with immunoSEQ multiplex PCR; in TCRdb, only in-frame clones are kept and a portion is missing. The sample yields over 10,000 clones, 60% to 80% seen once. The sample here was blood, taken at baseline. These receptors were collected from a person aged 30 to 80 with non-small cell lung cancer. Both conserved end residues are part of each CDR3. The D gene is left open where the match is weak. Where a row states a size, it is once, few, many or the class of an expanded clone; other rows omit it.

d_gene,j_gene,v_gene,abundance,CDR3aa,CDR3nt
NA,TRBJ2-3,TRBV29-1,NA,CSVSIASTDTQYF,TGCAGCGTCTCAATCGCTAGCACAGATACGCAGTATTTT
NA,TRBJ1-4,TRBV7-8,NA,CASSQHRVANEKLFF,TGTGCCAGCAGCCAGCACAGGGTAGCCAATGAAAAACTGTTTTTT
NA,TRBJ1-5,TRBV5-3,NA,CARSLMGAANQPQHF,TGTGCCAGAAGCTTGATGGGGGCGGCCAATCAGCCCCAGCATTTT
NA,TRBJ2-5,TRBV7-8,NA,CASSLPKQETQYF,TGTGCCAGCAGCTTACCGAAACAAGAGACCCAGTACTTC
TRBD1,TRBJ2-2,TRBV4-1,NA,CASSRQGNTGELFF,TGCGCCAGCAGTCGACAGGGGAACACCGGGGAGCTGTTTTTT
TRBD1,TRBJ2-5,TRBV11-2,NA,CASSFTGTAQETQYF,TGTGCCAGCAGCTTCACTGGGACAGCTCAAGAGACCCAGTACTTC
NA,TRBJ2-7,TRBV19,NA,CASSIALSTQQYF,TGTGCCAGTAGTATAGCCCTCAGTACGCAGCAGTACTTC
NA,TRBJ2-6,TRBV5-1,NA,CASSRDRVVAGVSGANVLTF,TGCGCCAGCAGCAGGGACAGGGTAGTAGCGGGAGTCTCTGGGGCCAACGTCCTGACTTTC
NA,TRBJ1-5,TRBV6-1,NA,CASSDWGNNQPQHF,TGTGCCAGCAGTGACTGGGGGAACAATCAGCCCCAGCATTTT
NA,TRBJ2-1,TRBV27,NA,CASSLSWRSGGEQFF,TGTGCCAGCAGTTTATCCTGGCGGAGTGGTGGTGAGCAGTTCTTC
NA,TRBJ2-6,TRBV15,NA,CATSRDESGGANVLTF,TGTGCCACCAGCAGAGATGAGAGTGGGGGGGCCAACGTCCTGACTTTC
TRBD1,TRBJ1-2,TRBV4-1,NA,CASSQGTGEGYGYTF,TGTGCCAGCAGCCAGGGGACAGGGGAAGGCTATGGCTACACCTTC
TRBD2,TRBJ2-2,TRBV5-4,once,CASSPRTSGDTGELFF,TGTGCCAGCAGCCCACGGACTAGCGGGGACACCGGGGAGCTGTTTTTT
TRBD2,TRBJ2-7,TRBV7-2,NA,CASSLERTSGSNVQYF,TGTGCCAGCAGCTTAGAACGGACTAGCGGGAGTAACGTGCAGTACTTC
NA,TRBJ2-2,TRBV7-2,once,CASRELQGRTGELFF,TGTGCCAGCAGGGAGTTACAGGGGAGGACCGGGGAGCTGTTTTTT
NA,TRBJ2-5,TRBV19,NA,CASSIVYQETQYF,TGTGCCAGTAGTATAGTCTACCAAGAGACCCAGTACTTC
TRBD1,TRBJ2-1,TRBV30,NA,CAWSASGQGGNEQFF,TGTGCCTGGAGTGCCTCCGGACAGGGGGGCAATGAGCAGTTCTTC
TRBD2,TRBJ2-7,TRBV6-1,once,CASSWRLANEQYF,TGTGCCAGCAGTTGGCGACTAGCTAACGAGCAGTACTTC
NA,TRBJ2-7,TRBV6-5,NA,CASIEGSLIYEQYF,TGTGCCAGCATCGAGGGTAGCCTTATCTACGAGCAGTACTTC
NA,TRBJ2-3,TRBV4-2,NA,CASSQDLGSPSDTQYF,TGTGCCAGCAGCCAAGATCTTGGGAGCCCATCGGATACGCAGTATTTT
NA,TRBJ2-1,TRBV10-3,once,CAIRPRGAAVDNEQFF,TGTGCCATCAGACCCCGTGGTGCTGCGGTGGACAATGAGCAGTTCTTC
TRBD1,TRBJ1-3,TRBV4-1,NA,CASSPDRGSVNTIYF,TGCGCCAGCAGCCCGGACAGGGGTTCCGTCAACACCATATATTTT
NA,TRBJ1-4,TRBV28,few,CASSASTNEKLFF,TGTGCCAGCAGTGCCTCAACGAATGAAAAACTGTTTTTT
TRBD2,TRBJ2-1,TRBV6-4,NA,CASSDGRAANEQFF,TGTGCCAGCAGTGACGGGAGGGCCGCCAATGAGCAGTTCTTC
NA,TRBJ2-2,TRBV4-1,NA,CASSQDTVNTGELFF,TGCGCCAGCAGCCAAGATACAGTGAACACCGGGGAGCTGTTTTTT
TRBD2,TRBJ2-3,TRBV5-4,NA,CASSLAGGGDTQYF,TGTGCCAGCAGCTTGGCGGGAGGGGGGGATACGCAGTATTTT
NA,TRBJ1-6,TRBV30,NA,CAWSVGQGRSPLHF,TGTGCCTGGAGTGTAGGCCAGGGGAGGTCACCCCTCCACTTT
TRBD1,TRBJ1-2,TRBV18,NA,CASSPPQGNGYTF,TGTGCCAGCTCACCACCACAGGGGAATGGCTACACCTTC
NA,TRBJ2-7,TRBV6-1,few,CASSETYGASSYEQYF,TGTGCCAGCAGTGAGACTTATGGCGCCAGCTCCTACGAGCAGTACTTC
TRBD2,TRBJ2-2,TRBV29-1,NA,CSASGATNTGELFF,TGCAGCGCGAGCGGGGCCACGAACACCGGGGAGCTGTTTTTT
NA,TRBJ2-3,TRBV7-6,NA,CASSVGSSSSHGSDTQYF,TGTGCCAGCAGCGTGGGGAGTTCTAGCTCCCATGGGTCAGATACGCAGTATTTT
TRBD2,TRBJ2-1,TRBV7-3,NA,CATRRRGPGLAGGLSSYNEQFF,TGTGCCACTCGGCGTCGGGGCCCGGGACTAGCGGGAGGGTTGAGCTCCTACAATGAGCAGTTCTTC
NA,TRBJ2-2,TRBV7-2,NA,CASSLSGTAGELFF,TGTGCCAGCAGCCTGTCAGGGACGGCCGGGGAGCTGTTTTTT
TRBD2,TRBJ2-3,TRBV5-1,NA,CASSLVPGGRANTQYF,TGCGCCAGCAGCTTGGTCCCTGGCGGGAGGGCAAATACGCAGTATTTT
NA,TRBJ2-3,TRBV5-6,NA,CASSSDGTDTQYF,TGTGCCAGCAGCTCGGATGGCACAGATACGCAGTATTTT
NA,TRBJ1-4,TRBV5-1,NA,CASSSDSTNEKLFF,TGCGCCAGCAGCTCTGACAGCACTAATGAAAAACTGTTTTTT
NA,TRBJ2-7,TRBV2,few,CASSELLAYEQYF,TGTGCCAGCAGTGAACTTTTGGCCTACGAGCAGTACTTC
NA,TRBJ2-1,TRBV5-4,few,CASSLGGGSYNEQFF,TGTGCCAGCAGCTTAGGAGGGGGCTCCTACAATGAGCAGTTCTTC
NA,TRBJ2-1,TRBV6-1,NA,CASSEAFRASEQFF,TGTGCCAGCAGTGAAGCTTTTAGGGCGTCTGAGCAGTTCTTC
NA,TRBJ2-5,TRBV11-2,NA,CASSSAADRGKKTQYF,TGTGCCAGCAGCTCCGCAGCCGACCGGGGGAAAAAGACCCAGTACTTC
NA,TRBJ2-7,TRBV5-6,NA,CASSLGDHEQYF,TGTGCCAGCAGCTTGGGGGACCACGAGCAGTACTTC
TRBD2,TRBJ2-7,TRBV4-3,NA,CASSQDRDYVSYEQYF,TGCGCCAGCAGCCAAGATCGGGACTACGTTTCCTACGAGCAGTACTTC
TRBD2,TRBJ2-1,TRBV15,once,CATSRDLAGGYNEQFF,TGTGCCACCAGCAGAGATCTTGCGGGAGGTTACAATGAGCAGTTCTTC
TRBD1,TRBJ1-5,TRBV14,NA,CASSGTEDSNQPQHF,TGTGCCAGCTCCGGGACAGAAGATAGCAATCAGCCCCAGCATTTT
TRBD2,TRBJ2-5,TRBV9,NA,CASAGAPGETQYF,TGTGCCAGCGCGGGAGCCCCGGGGGAGACCCAGTACTTC
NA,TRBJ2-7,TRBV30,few,CAWIESGYEQYF,TGTGCCTGGATCGAGTCGGGGTACGAGCAGTACTTC
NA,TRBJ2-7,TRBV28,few,CASSSRLRTRDSYEQYF,TGTGCCAGCAGTTCCCGTTTGAGGACCAGAGACTCCTACGAGCAGTACTTC
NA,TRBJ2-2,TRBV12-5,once,CASGEGQRTGELFF,TGTGCTAGTGGGGAGGGACAACGGACCGGGGAGCTGTTTTTT
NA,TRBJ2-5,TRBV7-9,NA,CASSRSGTETQYF,TGTGCCAGCAGCAGATCCGGGACAGAGACCCAGTACTTC
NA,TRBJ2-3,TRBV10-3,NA,CAISESPVTAGNTDTQYF,TGTGCCATCAGTGAGTCGCCCGTTACTGCGGGAAACACAGATACGCAGTATTTT
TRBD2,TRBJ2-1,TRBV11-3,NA,CASSLGLAGSNEQFF,TGTGCCAGCAGCTTAGGGCTAGCGGGAAGCAATGAGCAGTTCTTC
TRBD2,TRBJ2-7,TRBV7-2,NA,CASSLRGSGTYEQYF,TGTGCCAGCAGCTTAAGGGGTAGCGGGACGTACGAGCAGTACTTC
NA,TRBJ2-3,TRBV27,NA,CASKGSGTDTQYF,TGTGCCAGCAAAGGGTCGGGAACAGATACGCAGTATTTT
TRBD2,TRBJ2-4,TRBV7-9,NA,CASSLGTSGLAKNIQYF,TGTGCCAGCAGCTTAGGGACTAGCGGTCTAGCCAAAAACATTCAGTACTTC
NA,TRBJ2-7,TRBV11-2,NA,CASSPVAGQGEQYF,TGTGCCAGCAGCCCCGTGGCAGGGCAAGGCGAGCAGTACTTC
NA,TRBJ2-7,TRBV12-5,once,CASGLVPVSYEQYF,TGTGCTAGTGGTTTGGTACCAGTATCCTACGAGCAGTACTTC
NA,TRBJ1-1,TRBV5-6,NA,CASSEGLGNTEAFF,TGTGCCAGCAGCGAGGGCTTGGGGAACACTGAAGCTTTCTTT
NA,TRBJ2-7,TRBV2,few,CASSGLTHEQYF,TGTGCCAGCAGTGGGCTTACCCACGAGCAGTACTTC